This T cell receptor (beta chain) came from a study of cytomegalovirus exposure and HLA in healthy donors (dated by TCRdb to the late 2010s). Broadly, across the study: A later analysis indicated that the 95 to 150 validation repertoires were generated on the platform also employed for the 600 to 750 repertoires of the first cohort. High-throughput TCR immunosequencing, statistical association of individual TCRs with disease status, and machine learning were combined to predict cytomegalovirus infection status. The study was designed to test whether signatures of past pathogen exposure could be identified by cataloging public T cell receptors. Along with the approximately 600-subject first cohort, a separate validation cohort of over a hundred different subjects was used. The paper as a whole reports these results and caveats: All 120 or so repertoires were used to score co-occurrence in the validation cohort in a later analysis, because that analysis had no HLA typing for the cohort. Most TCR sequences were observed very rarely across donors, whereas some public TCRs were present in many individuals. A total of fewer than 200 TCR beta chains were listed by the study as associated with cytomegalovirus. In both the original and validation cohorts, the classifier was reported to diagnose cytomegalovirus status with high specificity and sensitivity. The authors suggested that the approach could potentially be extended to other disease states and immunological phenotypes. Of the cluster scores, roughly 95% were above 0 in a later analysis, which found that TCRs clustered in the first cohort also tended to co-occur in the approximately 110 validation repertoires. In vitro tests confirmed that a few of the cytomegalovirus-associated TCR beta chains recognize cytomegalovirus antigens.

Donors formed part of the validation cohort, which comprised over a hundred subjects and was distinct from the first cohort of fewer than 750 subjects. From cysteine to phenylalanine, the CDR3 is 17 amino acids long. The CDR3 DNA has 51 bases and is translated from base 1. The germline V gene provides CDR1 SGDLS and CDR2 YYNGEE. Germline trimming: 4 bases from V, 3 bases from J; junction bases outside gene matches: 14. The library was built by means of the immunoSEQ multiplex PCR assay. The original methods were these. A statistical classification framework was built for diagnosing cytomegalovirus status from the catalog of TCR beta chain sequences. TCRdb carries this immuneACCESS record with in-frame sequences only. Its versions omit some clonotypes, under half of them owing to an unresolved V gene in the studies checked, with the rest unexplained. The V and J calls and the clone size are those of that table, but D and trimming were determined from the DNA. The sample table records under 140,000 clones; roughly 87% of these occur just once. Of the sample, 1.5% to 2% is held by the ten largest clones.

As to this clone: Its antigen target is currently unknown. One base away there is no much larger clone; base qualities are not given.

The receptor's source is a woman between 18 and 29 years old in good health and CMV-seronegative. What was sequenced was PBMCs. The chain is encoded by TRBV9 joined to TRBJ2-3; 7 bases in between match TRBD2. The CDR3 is CASSPRGDTRRTDTQYF. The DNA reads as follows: TGTGCCAGCAGCCCACGGGGGGATACGCGCCGGACAGATACGCAGTATTTT. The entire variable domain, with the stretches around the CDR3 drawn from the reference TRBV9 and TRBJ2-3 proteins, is DSGVTQTPKHLITATGQRVTLRCSPRSGDLSVYWYQQSLDQGLQFLIQYYNGEERAKGNILERFSAQQFPDLHSELNLSSLELGDSALYFCASSPRGDTRRTDTQYFGPGTRLTVL.